The 30 T cell receptor beta chains reported below all come from one sample, sequenced in a study of radiotherapy plus CTLA-4 blockade in lung cancer. The data were produced by immunoSEQ multiplex PCR, yet TCRdb's version contains in-frame clones alone and is incomplete. This table holds about 60,000 clones, 70% to 80% found once. Sequenced here: peripheral blood, sampled from a patient treated with radiotherapy plus ipilimumab. The receptors derive from a human donor with non-small cell lung cancer whose response to radiotherapy plus ipilimumab could not be evaluated.

This clone was recorded only once. The chain recombines TRBV5-1 with TRBJ2-3; 8 nucleotides line up with TRBD1. There are 19 residues in the CDR3. Germline trimming cut 4 bases from V and 2 bases from J; bases unmatched to any gene: 18. The V gene's germline CDR1 is SGHRS and CDR2 YFSETQ. The CDR3 loop is CASSLGFSFGTGDTDTQYF. The CDR3 DNA reads TGCGCCAGCAGCCTGGGTTTTAGCTTCGGGACAGGAGACACAGATACGCAGTATTTT.

The chain uses TRBV29-1 and TRBJ2-7, with D tentatively TRBD1 (6 bases). The CDR3 extends over 16 amino acids. V gave up 2 bases and J gave up 3 bases, with 20 bases separating them. CDR1 and CDR2 from the germline V gene are SQVTM and ANQGSEA. This CDR3 reads CSVEFPQRGSDYEQYF. The CDR3 nucleotides read TGCAGCGTTGAATTCCCCCAGAGGGGGAGTGACTACGAGCAGTACTTC.

The chain couples TRBV19 to TRBJ2-3, with 7 positions matching TRBD1. CDR3 length equals 13 residues. After removal of 4 bases from V and 4 bases from J, the junction contained 2 bases not matched to a gene. Per germline, CDR1 LNHDA and CDR2 SQIVND (reference sequence). The CDR3 DNA is TGTGCCAGTAGTACCCAGGGGGCAGATACGCAGTATTTT. Its protein product is CASSTQGADTQYF.

V usage is TRBV18 and J usage is TRBJ1-5; TRBD1 might be the D (5 bases). V lost 6 bases and J lost 3, with 15 bases in between. The V gene's germline CDR1 is KGHSH and CDR2 LQKENI. The CDR3 is 15 amino acids. CDR3: CASSSGGASNQPQHF. CDR3 bases: TGTGCCAGCTCCTCGGGAGGGGCTTCCAATCAGCCCCAGCATTTT.

The rearrangement joins TRBV7-2 to TRBJ2-3, with D perhaps TRBD2 (5 bases). Germline-derived CDR1 and CDR2 are SGHTA and FQGNSA. V dropped 1 base and J dropped 6 bases, with 14 bases sitting between them. The length of the CDR3 is 15 residues. CDR3 protein: CASSLEGRGLDTQYF. The CDR3 DNA reads TGTGCCAGCAGCTTAGAGGGTCGGGGTTTGGATACGCAGTATTTT.

The chain employs TRBV6-1 and TRBJ1-3; D uncertain. The V and J ends lost 2 bases and 2 bases respectively, with 4 bases between them. The CDR3 loop spans 13 amino acids. Germline CDR1 reads MNHNS; CDR2 reads SASEGT. As DNA, the CDR3 is TGTGCCAGCAGTGAATCAGCTGGAAACACCATATATTTT. Its translation: CASSESAGNTIYF.

This rearrangement joins TRBV6-1 to TRBJ1-2; no firm D call. Trimming removed 2 bases at V and 4 bases at J, with 14 bases between. The CDR3 contains 15 residues. Germline loops: CDR1 MNHNS, CDR2 SASEGT. The CDR3 DNA sequence: TGTGCCAGCAGTGAATACCTCGAAGCCACCTATGGCTACACCTTC. Translated: CASSEYLEATYGYTF.

The J gene is TRBJ1-3, the V gene TRBV5-1, with 7 bases aligning to TRBD1. The V segment lost 0 bases and the J segment 2 bases; nucleotides outside the gene matches: 2. CDR1 is SGHRS and CDR2 is YFSETQ in the germline V gene. This CDR3 has 15 residues. In nucleotides, the CDR3 is TGCGCCAGCAGCTTGGGGGGGACAGCTGGAAACACCATATATTTT. Translating it yields CASSLGGTAGNTIYF.

The V and J genes are TRBV6-5 and TRBJ2-3, with 11 bases that match TRBD2. The CDR3 is 16 amino acids. Germline CDR1 and CDR2: MNHEY and SVGAGI. J lost 1 base, V lost 3 bases, and 3 bases had no gene match. The CDR3 reads CASSYYSGGGTDTQYF. CDR3 nucleotides: TGTGCCAGCAGTTATTATAGCGGGGGGGGCACAGATACGCAGTATTTT.

The CDR3 DNA is TGTGCCAGCAGCCTTAGCGGGGGTCCCTACGAGCAGTACTTC. This sequence encodes CASSLSGGPYEQYF. The rearrangement links TRBV7-2 to TRBJ2-7, with 9 bases identical to TRBD2. Looked up from germline, CDR1 is SGHTA and CDR2 is FQGNSA. This CDR3 spans 14 amino acids. With V trimmed by 5 bases and J by 2 bases, 4 bases remained unmatched.

V and J are TRBV2 and TRBJ2-3, with 10 bases that match TRBD2. Germline CDR1 and CDR2: SNHLY and FYNNEI. The CDR3 consists of 15 residues. V dropped 6 bases and J dropped 4; count of bases not matched to a gene: 7. The chain's CDR3 is CASRGLAGVADTQYF. CDR3 bases: TGTGCCAGCAGAGGGCTAGCGGGAGTGGCAGATACGCAGTATTTT.

The chain is built from TRBV7-3 and TRBJ2-3; the match to TRBD2 covers 14 bases. The V and J ends lost 3 bases and 6 bases, in that order; junction bases with no gene match: 8. CDR3 length: 17 amino acids. Looked up from germline, CDR1 is SGHTA and CDR2 is FQGTGA. The CDR3 DNA is TGTGCCAGCAGCTTGGGGACTAGCGGGGGCCCAAGGGATACGCAGTATTTT. Its protein is CASSLGTSGGPRDTQYF.

The chain carries TRBV7-6 and TRBJ2-5; D possibly corresponds to TRBD2 (5 bases). Matching the DNA end better, TRBJ2-7 makes the J call doubtful. The CDR3 loop spans 14 amino acids. Germline CDR1 SGHVS, CDR2 FNYEAQ. The CDR3 reads CASSPRVLAYEQYF. In nucleotides, the CDR3 is TGTGCCAGCAGCCCGAGGGTACTTGCCTACGAGCAGTACTTC.

The V gene is TRBV4-1, the J gene TRBJ2-1; D remains unclear. Trimming stripped 0 bases from V and 0 bases from J, with 3 bases between. The CDR3 loop spans 14 amino acids. Germline V gene lookup returns CDR1 MGHRA and CDR2 YSYEKL. CDR3 amino acids: CASSQEASYNEQFF. The CDR3 DNA follows: TGCGCCAGCAGCCAAGAAGCCTCCTACAATGAGCAGTTCTTC.

The chain links TRBV9 to TRBJ2-3, with 11 bases fitting TRBD2. Unmatched junction bases numbered 8, after V lost 3 bases and J lost 8 bases. Germline assignment: CDR1 SGDLS and CDR2 YYNGEE. CDR3 length: 15 amino acids. DNA for the CDR3: TGTGCCAGCAGCGCCGGGACTAGCGGAAGCAGTACGCAGTATTTT. This translates into CASSAGTSGSSTQYF.

The chain is built from TRBV2 and TRBJ1-5, with D perhaps matching TRBD1 (5 bases). The CDR3 consists of 15 residues. CDR1 and CDR2 from the germline V gene are SNHLY and FYNNEI. Deletions cut 6 bases from V and 2 bases from J, with 14 bases between. CDR3 protein: CASRGASNGNQPQHF. DNA for the CDR3: TGTGCCAGCAGAGGGGCTTCCAATGGCAATCAGCCCCAGCATTTT. The full variable domain, rest sourced from reference TRBV2 and TRBJ1-5, is EPEVTQTPSHQVTQMGQEVILRCVPISNHLYFYWYRQILGQKVEFLVSFYNNEISEKSEIFDDQFSVERPDGSNFTLKIRSTKLEDSAMYFCASRGASNGNQPQHFGDGTRLSIL.

The chain recombines TRBV7-6 with TRBJ1-6; weak D call: TRBD1 (5 bases). Germline V gives CDR1 SGHVS, CDR2 FNYEAQ. V was clipped by 2 bases and J by 10 bases, with 15 bases between them. The CDR3 is made up of 15 amino acids. CDR3 coding DNA: TGTGCCAGCAGCTTATTTCAGGGCTTGGAATCACCCCTCCACTTT. This gives the protein CASSLFQGLESPLHF.

The CDR3 spells CASSRTGGRYTF. The DNA for the CDR3 is TGTGCCAGCAGCAGGACAGGGGGCCGCTACACCTTC. The V call is TRBV6-1, the J call TRBJ1-2, with 11 bases identical to TRBD1. V gave up 6 bases and J gave up 9 bases; unmatched junction bases: 3. The CDR3 sequence is 12 residues long. Germline V lookup: CDR1 MNHNS, CDR2 SASEGT.

The chain joins TRBV9 to TRBJ2-7; TRBD1 aligns across 7 bases. The CDR3 extends over 16 amino acids. V lost 4 bases and J lost 6; bases outside the gene matches: 16. Germline values: CDR1 SGDLS, CDR2 YYNGEE. The CDR3 sequence is CASSPDRVPQLSEQYF. The CDR3 coding sequence is TGTGCCAGCAGCCCCGACAGGGTCCCCCAATTGAGCGAGCAGTACTTC.

This clone has just a few counts. The J gene is TRBJ1-6, the V gene TRBV2, with 10 bases lining up with TRBD1. The CDR3 sequence is 14 residues long. Germline CDR1 and CDR2: SNHLY and FYNNEI. J gave up 13 bases and V 4 bases, and 7 bases lay outside the gene matches. CDR3 coding DNA: TGTGCCAGCAGTGCGGGACAGGGGCCTCGGCCCCTCCACTTT. It codes for CASSAGQGPRPLHF.

The gene calls are TRBV10-3 and TRBJ2-2, with unresolved D. The germline CDR1 and CDR2 sequences are ENHRY and SYGVKD. This CDR3 is 16 amino acids long. V lost 0 bases and J 6 bases, leaving 14 bases between the germline ends. The CDR3 loop is CAISESNSRRAGELFF. As DNA, the CDR3 is TGTGCCATCAGTGAGTCTAACTCCCGTCGCGCCGGGGAGCTGTTTTTT.

The chain couples TRBV11-2 to TRBJ2-3; 7 bases align to TRBD2. This CDR3 spans 15 amino acids. Germline CDR1 reads SGHAT; CDR2 reads FQNNGV. J lost 5 bases, V lost 1 base, and 6 bases had no gene match. Here the CDR3 reads CASSLGAGEGDTQYF. The CDR3 DNA reads TGTGCCAGCAGCTTAGGGGCGGGAGAGGGAGATACGCAGTATTTT.

The chain uses TRBV29-1 and TRBJ2-7; 8 nucleotides agree with TRBD1. This CDR3 comprises 13 residues. Germline assignment: CDR1 SQVTM and CDR2 ANQGSEA. The V segment lost 6 bases and the J segment 7 bases; nucleotides outside the gene matches: 11. The CDR3 DNA is TGCAGCGTATCGCCGACAGGGGACGGAGAGCAGTACTTC. Translated: CSVSPTGDGEQYF.

V usage is TRBV7-9 and J usage is TRBJ2-7; 7 positions agree with TRBD1. The V gene's germline CDR1 is SEHNR and CDR2 FQNEAQ (reference sequence). The CDR3 spans 12 residues. The ends lost 5 bases at V and 6 bases at J; junction bases unmatched: 4. In nucleotides, the CDR3 is TGTGCCAGCAGCCGGAACAGGGGCGAGCAGTACTTC. It specifies CASSRNRGEQYF. Full variable domain (rest looked up from reference TRBV7-9 and TRBJ2-7): DTGVSQNPRHKITKRGQNVTFRCDPISEHNRLYWYRQTLGQGPEFLTYFQNEAQLEKSRLLSDRFSAERPKGSFSTLEIQRTEQGDSAMYLCASSRNRGEQYFGPGTRLTVT.

Only a few counts were recorded for this clone. The gene calls are TRBV10-3 and TRBJ1-5; 7 nucleotides agree with TRBD1. Germline CDR1 reads ENHRY; CDR2 reads SYGVKD. The V gene end was trimmed by 3 bases and the J gene end by 5 bases; junction bases not matched to a gene: 10. The CDR3 consists of 16 residues. The CDR3 protein is CAISERQGRGDQPQHF. The CDR3 nucleotides read TGTGCCATCAGTGAACGACAGGGACGGGGCGATCAGCCCCAGCATTTT.

This clone was seen more than once but under ten times. The chain uses TRBV7-2 and TRBJ1-2, with no clear D. The CDR3 spans 13 residues. The ends were cut back, 2 bases at V and 1 base at J, with 5 bases in the middle. Germline assignment: CDR1 SGHTA and CDR2 FQGNSA. As DNA, the CDR3 is TGTGCCAGCAGCTTAAACAGTAACTATGGCTACACCTTC. As protein: CASSLNSNYGYTF.

This rearrangement joins TRBV7-2 to TRBJ1-2; 9 nucleotides agree with TRBD1. With V trimmed by 5 bases and J by 8 bases, 15 bases remained unmatched. Germline loops: CDR1 SGHTA, CDR2 FQGNSA. The CDR3 consists of 16 residues. CDR3 sequence (DNA): TGTGCCAGCAGCCGTAACCGCTTACAGGGGGCGGGGGGCTACACCTTC. Its protein is CASSRNRLQGAGGYTF.

The gene calls are TRBV7-9 and TRBJ2-7, with 11 bases identical to TRBD2. Germline V gives CDR1 SEHNR, CDR2 FQNEAQ (reference sequence). J was trimmed by 3 bases and V by 3 bases; bases with no gene match: 1. This CDR3 is built from 14 residues. CDR3 sequence (DNA): TGTGCCAGCAGCTTCGGACTAGCGGGCTACGAGCAGTACTTC. The encoded protein is CASSFGLAGYEQYF. Filled out from reference TRBV7-9 and TRBJ2-7, the complete variable domain reads DTGVSQNPRHKITKRGQNVTFRCDPISEHNRLYWYRQTLGQGPEFLTYFQNEAQLEKSRLLSDRFSAERPKGSFSTLEIQRTEQGDSAMYLCASSFGLAGYEQYFGPGTRLTVT.

The sample holds many counts of this clone. The V gene is TRBV6-5, the J gene TRBJ2-7; maybe TRBD1 (6 bases). The V gene's germline CDR1 is MNHEY and CDR2 SVGAGI. CDR3 length: 14 residues. Trimming pared 0 bases from V and 7 bases from J, leaving 13 bases between. The CDR3 here is CASSYSGDQGEQYF. The CDR3 coding sequence is TGTGCCAGCAGTTACTCGGGGGATCAGGGGGAGCAGTACTTC.

The chain employs TRBV6-5 and TRBJ2-7; TRBD2 matches 8 bases. With 6 bases clipped from V and 0 bases from J, the junction kept 4 bases outside the gene matches. The CDR3 totals 14 residues. The germline V gene has CDR1 MNHEY and CDR2 SVGAGI. The CDR3 DNA sequence: TGTGCCAGCAGCCCGGGGGGGAGCTCCTACGAGCAGTACTTC. Translated: CASSPGGSSYEQYF.